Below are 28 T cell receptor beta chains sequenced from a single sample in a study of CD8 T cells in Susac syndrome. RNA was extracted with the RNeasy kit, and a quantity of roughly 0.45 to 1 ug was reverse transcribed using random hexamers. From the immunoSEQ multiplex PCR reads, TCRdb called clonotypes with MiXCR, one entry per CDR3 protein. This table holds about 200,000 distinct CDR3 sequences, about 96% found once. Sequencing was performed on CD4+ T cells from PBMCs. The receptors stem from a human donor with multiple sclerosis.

CDR3 sequence (DNA): TGTGCCTCGCGTCTAGCGGCGAACACCGGGGAGCTGTTTTTT. This translates into CASRLAANTGELFF. This chain joins TRBV30 and TRBJ2-2, with 7 bases fitting TRBD2. This CDR3 has 14 amino acids. From germline, CDR1 is GTSNPN and CDR2 SVGIG (reference sequence). The junction had 5 bases not matched to a gene; V was cut back by 7 bases and J by 0 bases.

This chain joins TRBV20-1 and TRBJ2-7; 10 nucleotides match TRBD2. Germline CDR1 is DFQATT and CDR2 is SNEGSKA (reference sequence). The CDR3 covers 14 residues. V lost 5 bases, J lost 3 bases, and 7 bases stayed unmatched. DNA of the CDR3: TGCAGTGCTCCCGTCTCTAGCGGGAGCTACGAGCAGTACTTC. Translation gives CSAPVSSGSYEQYF.

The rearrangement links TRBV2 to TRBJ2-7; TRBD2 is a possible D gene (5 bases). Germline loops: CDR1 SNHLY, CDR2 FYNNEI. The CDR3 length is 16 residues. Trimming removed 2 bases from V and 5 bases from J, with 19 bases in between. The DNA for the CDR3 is TGTGCCAGCAGTGAAATGATAAGGCCCTTGCGGGACGAGCAGTACTTC. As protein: CASSEMIRPLRDEQYF.

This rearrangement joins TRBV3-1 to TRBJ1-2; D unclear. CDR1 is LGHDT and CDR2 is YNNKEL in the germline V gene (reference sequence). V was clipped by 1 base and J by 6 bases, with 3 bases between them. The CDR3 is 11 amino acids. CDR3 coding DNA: TGTGCCAGCAGCCAAGGTGATGGCTACACCTTC. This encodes CASSQGDGYTF.

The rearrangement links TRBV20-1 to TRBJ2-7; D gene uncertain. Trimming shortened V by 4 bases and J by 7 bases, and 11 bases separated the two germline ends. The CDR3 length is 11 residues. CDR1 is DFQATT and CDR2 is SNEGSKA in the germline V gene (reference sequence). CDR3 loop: CSATRASEQYF. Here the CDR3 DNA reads TGCAGTGCTACCCGCGCGTCTGAGCAGTACTTC.

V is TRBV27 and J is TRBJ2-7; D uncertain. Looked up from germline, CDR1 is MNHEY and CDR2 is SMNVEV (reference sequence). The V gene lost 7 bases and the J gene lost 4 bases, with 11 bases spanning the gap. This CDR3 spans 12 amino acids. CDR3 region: CASNPGSYEQYF. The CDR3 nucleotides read TGTGCCAGCAATCCCGGGTCTTACGAGCAGTACTTC.

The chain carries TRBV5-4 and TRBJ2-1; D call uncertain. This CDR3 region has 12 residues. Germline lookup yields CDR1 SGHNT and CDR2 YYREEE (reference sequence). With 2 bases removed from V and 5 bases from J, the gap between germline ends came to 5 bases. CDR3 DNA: TGTGCCAGCAGCTTCCGGCACAATGAGCAGTTCTTC. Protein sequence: CASSFRHNEQFF.

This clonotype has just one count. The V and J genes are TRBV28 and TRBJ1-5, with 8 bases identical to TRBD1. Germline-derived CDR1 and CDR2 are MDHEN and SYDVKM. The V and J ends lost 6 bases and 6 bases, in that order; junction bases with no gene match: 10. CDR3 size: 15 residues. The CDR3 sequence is CASSVDITGGQPQHF. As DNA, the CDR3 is TGTGCCAGCAGCGTTGACATTACAGGGGGTCAGCCCCAGCATTTT.

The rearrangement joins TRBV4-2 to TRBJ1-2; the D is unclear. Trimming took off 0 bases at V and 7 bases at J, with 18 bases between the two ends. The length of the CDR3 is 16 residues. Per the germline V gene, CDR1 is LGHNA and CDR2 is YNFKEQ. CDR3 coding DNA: TGTGCCAGCAGCCAAGAAAGGCGAGGGAGCGCCAGTGGCTACACCTTC. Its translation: CASSQERRGSASGYTF.

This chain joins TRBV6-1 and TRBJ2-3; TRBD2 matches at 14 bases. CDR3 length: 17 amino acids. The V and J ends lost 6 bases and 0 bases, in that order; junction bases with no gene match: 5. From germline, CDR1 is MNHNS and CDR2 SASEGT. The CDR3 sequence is CASSGLAGGGSTDTQYF. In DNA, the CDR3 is TGTGCCAGCAGCGGACTAGCGGGGGGCGGTAGCACAGATACGCAGTATTTT.

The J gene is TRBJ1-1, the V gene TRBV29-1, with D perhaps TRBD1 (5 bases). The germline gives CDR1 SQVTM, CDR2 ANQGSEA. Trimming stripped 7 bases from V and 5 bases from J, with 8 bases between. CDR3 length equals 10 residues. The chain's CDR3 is CSAGETEAFF. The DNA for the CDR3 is TGCAGCGCGGGGGAGACTGAAGCTTTCTTT.

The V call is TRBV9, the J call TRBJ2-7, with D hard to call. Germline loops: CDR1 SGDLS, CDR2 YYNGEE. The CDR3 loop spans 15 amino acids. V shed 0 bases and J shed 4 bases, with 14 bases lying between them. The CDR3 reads CASSVAGEVHYEQYF. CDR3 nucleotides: TGTGCCAGCAGCGTAGCTGGAGAGGTCCATTACGAGCAGTACTTC.

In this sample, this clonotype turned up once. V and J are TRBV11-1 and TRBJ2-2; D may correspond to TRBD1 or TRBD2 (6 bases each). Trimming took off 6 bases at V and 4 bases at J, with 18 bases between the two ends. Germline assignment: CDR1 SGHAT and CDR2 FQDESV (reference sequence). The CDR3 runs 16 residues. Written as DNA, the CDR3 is TGTGCCAGCAGGCCCCCCGGGGGCGCGGGCACCGGGGAGCTGTTTTTT. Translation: CASRPPGGAGTGELFF.

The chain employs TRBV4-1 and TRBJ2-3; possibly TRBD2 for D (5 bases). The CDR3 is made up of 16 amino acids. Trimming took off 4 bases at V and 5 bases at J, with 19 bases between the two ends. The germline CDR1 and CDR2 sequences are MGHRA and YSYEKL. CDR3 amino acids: CASSLVGGPLQDTQYF. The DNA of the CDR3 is TGCGCCAGCAGCCTGGTTGGCGGGCCATTGCAAGATACGCAGTATTTT.

CDR3 nucleotides: TGTGCCAGCAGCTTGGTACAGGGGGCAATGTATGGCTACACCTTC. It specifies CASSLVQGAMYGYTF. The genes are TRBV5-4 and TRBJ1-2, with TRBD1 matching over 9 bases. Germline CDR1 is SGHNT and CDR2 is YYREEE (reference sequence). This CDR3 contains 15 residues. V shed 0 bases, J shed 5 bases, and the junction held 5 bases outside the gene matches. Together with reference TRBV5-4 and TRBJ1-2, the CDR3 gives the full variable domain: ETGVTQSPTHLIKTRGQQVTLRCSSQSGHNTVSWYQQALGQGPQFIFQYYREEENGRGNFPPRFSGLQFPNYSSELNVNALELDDSALYLCASSLVQGAMYGYTFGSGTRLTVV.

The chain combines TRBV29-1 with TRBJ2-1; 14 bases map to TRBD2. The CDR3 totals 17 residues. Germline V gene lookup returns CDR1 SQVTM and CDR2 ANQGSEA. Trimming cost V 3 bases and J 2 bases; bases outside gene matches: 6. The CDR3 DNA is TGCAGCGTTGAGGGACTAGCGGGGGAGCCGGCCTACAATGAGCAGTTCTTC. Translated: CSVEGLAGEPAYNEQFF.

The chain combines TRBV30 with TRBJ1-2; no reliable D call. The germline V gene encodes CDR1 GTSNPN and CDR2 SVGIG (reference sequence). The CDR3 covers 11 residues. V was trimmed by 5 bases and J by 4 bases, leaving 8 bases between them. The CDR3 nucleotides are TGTGCCTGGTCCACCTTCTATGGCTACACCTTC. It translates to CAWSTFYGYTF.

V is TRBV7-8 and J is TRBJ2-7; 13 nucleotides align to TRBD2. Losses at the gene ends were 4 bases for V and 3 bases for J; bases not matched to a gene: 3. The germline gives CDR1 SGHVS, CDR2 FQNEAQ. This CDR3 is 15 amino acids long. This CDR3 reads CASSWGLAGYYEQYF. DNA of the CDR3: TGTGCCAGCAGCTGGGGACTAGCGGGATACTACGAGCAGTACTTC.

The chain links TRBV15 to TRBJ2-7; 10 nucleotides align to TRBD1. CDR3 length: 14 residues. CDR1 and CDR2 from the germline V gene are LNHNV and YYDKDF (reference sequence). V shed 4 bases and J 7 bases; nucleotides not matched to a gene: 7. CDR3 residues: CATSIPGQGREQYF. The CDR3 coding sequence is TGTGCCACCAGCATCCCGGGACAGGGGCGGGAGCAGTACTTC.

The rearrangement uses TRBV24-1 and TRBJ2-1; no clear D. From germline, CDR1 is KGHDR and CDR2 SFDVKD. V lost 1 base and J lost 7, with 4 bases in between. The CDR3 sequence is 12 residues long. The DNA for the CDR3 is TGTGCCACCAGTGATTTTAAGAATGAGCAGTTCTTC. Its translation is CATSDFKNEQFF.

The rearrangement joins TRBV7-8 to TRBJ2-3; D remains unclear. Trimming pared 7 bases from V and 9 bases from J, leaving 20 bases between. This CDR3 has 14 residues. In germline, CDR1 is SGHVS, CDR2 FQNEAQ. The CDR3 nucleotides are TGTGCCAGCATCCCCGGAAGGCGTCCGGGCACGCAGTATTTT. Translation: CASIPGRRPGTQYF.

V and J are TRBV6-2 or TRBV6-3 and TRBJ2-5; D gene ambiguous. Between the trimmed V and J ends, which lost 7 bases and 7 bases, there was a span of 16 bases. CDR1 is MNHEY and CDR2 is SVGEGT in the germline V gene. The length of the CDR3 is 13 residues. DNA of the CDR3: TGTGCCAGCAACCCCTCTGGGCCCACGACCCAGTACTTC. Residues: CASNPSGPTTQYF.

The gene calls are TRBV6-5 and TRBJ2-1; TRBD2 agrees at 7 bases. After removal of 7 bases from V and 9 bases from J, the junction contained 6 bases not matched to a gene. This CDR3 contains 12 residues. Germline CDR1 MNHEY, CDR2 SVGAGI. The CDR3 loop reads CASIREDGEQFF. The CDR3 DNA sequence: TGTGCCAGCATTCGGGAGGACGGTGAGCAGTTCTTC.

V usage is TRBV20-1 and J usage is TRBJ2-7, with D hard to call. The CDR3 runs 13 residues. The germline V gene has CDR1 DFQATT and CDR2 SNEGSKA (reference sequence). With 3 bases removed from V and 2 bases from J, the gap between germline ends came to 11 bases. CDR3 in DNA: TGCAGTGCTAGTTTGTCCGGAACCTACGAGCAGTACTTC. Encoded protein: CSASLSGTYEQYF.

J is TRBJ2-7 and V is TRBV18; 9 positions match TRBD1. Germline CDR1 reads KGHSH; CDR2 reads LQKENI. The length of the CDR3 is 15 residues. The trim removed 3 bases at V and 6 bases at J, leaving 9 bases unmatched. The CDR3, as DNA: TGTGCCAGCTCACCGCCAATGGGACAGGGTACCGAGCAGTACTTC. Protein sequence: CASSPPMGQGTEQYF. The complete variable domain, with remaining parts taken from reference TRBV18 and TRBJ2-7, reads NAGVMQNPRHLVRRRGQEARLRCSPMKGHSHVYWYRQLPEEGLKFMVYLQKENIIDESGMPKERFSAEFPKEGPSILRIQQVVRGDSAAYFCASSPPMGQGTEQYFGPGTRLTVT.

The CDR3 is CASRGPIVDEQYF. In DNA form, the CDR3 reads TGTGCCAGCAGGGGTCCCATCGTTGACGAGCAGTACTTC. The rearrangement uses TRBV25-1 and TRBJ2-7; no definite D call. V dropped 6 bases and J dropped 5 bases, with 14 bases sitting between them. CDR1 is MGHDK, CDR2 SYGVNS, per germline. This CDR3 is built from 13 residues.

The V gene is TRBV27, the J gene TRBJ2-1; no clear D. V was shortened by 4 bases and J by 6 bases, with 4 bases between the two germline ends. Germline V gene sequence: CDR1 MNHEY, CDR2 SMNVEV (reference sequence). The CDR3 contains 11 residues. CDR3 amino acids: CASSYINEQFF. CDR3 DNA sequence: TGTGCCAGCAGTTATATCAATGAGCAGTTCTTC.

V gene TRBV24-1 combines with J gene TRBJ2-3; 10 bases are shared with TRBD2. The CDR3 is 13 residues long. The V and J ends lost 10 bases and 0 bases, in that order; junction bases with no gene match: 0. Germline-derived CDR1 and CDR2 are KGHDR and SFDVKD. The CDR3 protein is CATTSGSTDTQYF. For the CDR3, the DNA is TGTGCCACGACTAGCGGGAGCACAGATACGCAGTATTTT.